One sample yielded the 17 T cell receptor beta chains listed below, sequenced in a study of PD-1 blockade in classical Hodgkin lymphoma. Libraries were prepared by immunoSEQ multiplex PCR; TCRdb keeps only in-frame clonotypes and omits some of them. The sample records around 20,000 clones, 75% to 90% being singletons. The patients all showed relapse after autologous stem cell transplantation, while their brentuximab vedotin exposure varied. The source material was peripheral blood mononuclear cells (PBMCs), sampled at baseline. The source is a human donor with classical Hodgkin lymphoma.

The genes are TRBV5-1 and TRBJ1-1; unclear D gene. From germline, CDR1 is SGHRS and CDR2 YFSETQ. Trimming took 3 bases from V and 4 from J, leaving 10 bases between them. CDR3 size: 13 residues. The CDR3 region is CASSYSMSTEAFF. In nucleotides, the CDR3 is TGCGCCAGCAGCTACAGTATGTCCACTGAAGCTTTCTTT.

This clone was recorded only once. The genes are TRBV5-1 and TRBJ2-7; D not certain. Trimming shortened V by 4 bases and J by 0 bases, and 11 bases separated the two germline ends. The V gene's germline CDR1 is SGHRS and CDR2 YFSETQ. The CDR3 contains 14 residues. This chain's CDR3 is CASSPDGSSYEQYF. The CDR3 DNA reads as TGCGCCAGCAGCCCCGATGGAAGCTCCTACGAGCAGTACTTC.

The V gene is TRBV9, the J gene TRBJ1-2, with 8 bases identical to TRBD1. This CDR3 is built from 15 residues. The V segment lost 4 bases and the J segment 4 bases; nucleotides outside the gene matches: 9. Germline V gives CDR1 SGDLS, CDR2 YYNGEE. The CDR3: CASSPRTGNFYGYTF. The CDR3 DNA is TGTGCCAGCAGCCCAAGGACAGGGAATTTCTATGGCTACACCTTC.

The rearrangement joins TRBV2 to TRBJ2-7; D could derive from TRBD1 or TRBD2 (5 bases each). Trimming removed 5 bases from V and 8 bases from J, with 22 bases in between. Germline CDR1 reads SNHLY; CDR2 reads FYNNEI. CDR3 size: 15 residues. The CDR3 DNA reads as TGTGCCAGCAGTACACCGGGGTACGAGGGGCTACAGCAGTACTTC. This encodes CASSTPGYEGLQQYF.

The chain recombines TRBV19 with TRBJ2-3; tentatively, D is TRBD1 (6 bases). Looked up from germline, CDR1 is LNHDA and CDR2 is SQIVND (reference sequence). V lost 4 bases to trimming and J lost 2 bases, with 16 bases between them. The CDR3 length is 16 residues. CDR3 sequence: CASSRHRVQDTDTQYF. The CDR3 region has the DNA TGTGCCAGTAGTAGACACAGGGTTCAGGACACAGATACGCAGTATTTT.

The V and J genes are TRBV7-9 and TRBJ2-7; D is possibly TRBD1 or TRBD2 (5 bases each). The CDR3 totals 13 residues. Germline V lookup: CDR1 SEHNR, CDR2 FQNEAQ (reference sequence). V was cut by 1 base and J by 4 bases, with 8 bases left in between. The CDR3 is CASSLGDGYEQYF. The CDR3 DNA sequence: TGTGCCAGCAGCTTAGGGGACGGGTACGAGCAGTACTTC. Filled out from reference TRBV7-9 and TRBJ2-7, the complete variable domain reads DTGVSQNPRHKITKRGQNVTFRCDPISEHNRLYWYRQTLGQGPEFLTYFQNEAQLEKSRLLSDRFSAERPKGSFSTLEIQRTEQGDSAMYLCASSLGDGYEQYFGPGTRLTVT.

The V and J genes are TRBV19 and TRBJ2-7; TRBD2 matches at 7 bases. CDR1 and CDR2 from the germline V gene are LNHDA and SQIVND (reference sequence). CDR3 size: 13 residues. Germline trimming cut 6 bases from V and 5 bases from J; bases unmatched to any gene: 7. Written as DNA, the CDR3 is TGTGCCAGTAGCCCGGCGGGAGTAAACGAGCAGTACTTC. This gives the protein CASSPAGVNEQYF.

CDR3 region: CASSAMTSGGNTDTQYF. CDR3 nucleotide sequence: TGTGCCAGCAGCGCCATGACTAGCGGGGGAAACACAGATACGCAGTATTTT. The V gene is TRBV9, the J gene TRBJ2-3; 12 nucleotides agree with TRBD2. The V and J ends lost 3 bases and 2 bases, in that order; junction bases with no gene match: 7. This CDR3 is 17 amino acids long. Germline CDR1 is SGDLS and CDR2 is YYNGEE.

This clone was counted a few times. V usage is TRBV29-1 and J usage is TRBJ2-1; 13 nucleotides match TRBD2. The germline V gene encodes CDR1 SQVTM and CDR2 ANQGSEA. With 5 bases clipped from V and 7 bases from J, the junction kept 5 bases outside the gene matches. This CDR3 spans 14 amino acids. The CDR3 DNA is TGCAGCGTTCGGACTAGCGGGAGCATGAATGAGCAGTTCTTC. Protein sequence: CSVRTSGSMNEQFF.

The rearrangement uses TRBV6-1 and TRBJ1-1, with a tentative D call TRBD1 (5 bases). The V gene lost 7 bases and the J gene lost 8 bases, with 11 bases spanning the gap. This CDR3 is 11 amino acids long. Germline lookup yields CDR1 MNHNS and CDR2 SASEGT. The CDR3 DNA follows: TGTGCCAGCACTCCAGGGACCGAAGCTTTCTTT. This encodes CASTPGTEAFF.

CDR3 nucleotides: TGTGCCAGCTCTCCGGTCTCTGGAAACACCATATATTTT. This sequence encodes CASSPVSGNTIYF. The V call is TRBV18, the J call TRBJ1-3; no definite D call. Trimming stripped 6 bases from V and 0 bases from J, with 6 bases between. The CDR3 has 13 residues. Germline assignment: CDR1 KGHSH and CDR2 LQKENI. The whole variable domain, filled in from reference TRBV18 and TRBJ1-3, reads NAGVMQNPRHLVRRRGQEARLRCSPMKGHSHVYWYRQLPEEGLKFMVYLQKENIIDESGMPKERFSAEFPKEGPSILRIQQVVRGDSAAYFCASSPVSGNTIYFGEGSWLTVV.

The chain is built from TRBV2 and TRBJ2-5, with TRBD1 as a possible D gene (5 bases). The CDR3 is 13 residues long. Between the trimmed V and J ends, which lost 5 bases and 4 bases, there was a span of 11 bases. Germline V CDR1 and CDR2: SNHLY, FYNNEI. In DNA, the CDR3 is TGTGCCAGCAGTTTCAGACAGACAGAGACCCAGTACTTC. Translation gives CASSFRQTETQYF.

V gene TRBV18 combines with J gene TRBJ2-7; 7 bases map to TRBD2. CDR1 KGHSH and CDR2 LQKENI come from the germline V gene. Losses at the gene ends were 5 bases for V and 3 bases for J; bases not matched to a gene: 1. The CDR3 runs 12 residues. CDR3 DNA sequence: TGTGCCAGCTCAGGGGAGGGCTACGAGCAGTACTTC. This encodes CASSGEGYEQYF.

The chain joins TRBV6-5 to TRBJ2-7; maybe TRBD2 (6 bases). The CDR3 loop spans 13 amino acids. V dropped 8 bases and J dropped 1 base, with 12 bases sitting between them. Germline loops: CDR1 MNHEY, CDR2 SVGAGI. The CDR3 nucleotides are TGTGCCAGCTCGCGACTAGGTTCCTACGAGCAGTACTTC. It specifies CASSRLGSYEQYF.

This clone was counted between two and nine times. This chain connects TRBV7-2 to TRBJ1-2; D gene unclear. V lost 5 bases and J 9 bases, leaving 13 bases between the germline ends. The germline gives CDR1 SGHTA, CDR2 FQGNSA. The CDR3 loop spans 12 amino acids. CDR3 region: CASSPRTSSYTF. CDR3 DNA: TGTGCCAGCAGCCCAAGGACGTCAAGCTACACCTTC. The full variable domain, with the rest looked up from reference TRBV7-2 and TRBJ1-2, is GAGVSQSPSNKVTEKGKDVELRCDPISGHTALYWYRQSLGQGLEFLIYFQGNSAPDKSGLPSDRFSAERTGGSVSTLTIQRTQQEDSAVYLCASSPRTSSYTFGSGTRLTVV.

V usage is TRBV4-1 and J usage is TRBJ2-3; TRBD2 matches 13 bases. Per germline, CDR1 MGHRA and CDR2 YSYEKL. V lost 1 base, J lost 3 bases, and 4 bases stayed unmatched. The CDR3 runs to 17 residues. CDR3 loop: CASSQAQTSGGTDTQYF. The CDR3, as DNA: TGCGCCAGCAGCCAAGCGCAGACTAGCGGGGGGACAGATACGCAGTATTTT.

This clone was observed once. This chain connects TRBV7-9 to TRBJ1-4; D gene ambiguous. The V gene's germline CDR1 is SEHNR and CDR2 FQNEAQ (reference sequence). V lost 5 bases and J 6 bases, leaving 16 bases between the germline ends. This CDR3 contains 15 residues. The CDR3 nucleotides read TGTGCCAGCAGCCCCTTTGACGACTCCTATGAAAAACTGTTTTTT. Translated: CASSPFDDSYEKLFF.